This T cell receptor (beta chain) was recorded in a study of regulatory T cells in long-lasting Graves disease. Points from the study as a whole: Sample size was small, which may have lowered accuracy.

Time point here: persistent/refractory GD, antithyroid drugs over 5 years with positive TRAb. The TCR library was prepared using RNA isolated from PBMCs. Patients all came to the study from an endocrinology department in Xi'an, China. Regarding this clonotype: Its antigen is not identified.

Germline CDR1 is SQVTM and CDR2 is ANQGSEA. The V gene lost 2 bases and the J gene lost 7 bases, with 11 bases spanning the gap. CDR3 length: 12 amino acids. Combining iRepertoire HTBI primers with Arm-PCR of CDR3 regions, the authors built TCR beta libraries. Each CDR3 protein gets one entry after TCRdb re-called the multiplex PCR reads with MiXCR. The sample holds about 460,000 distinct CDR3 sequences, approximately 22% seen once. This receptor was taken from a female donor with Graves disease. The V call is TRBV29-1, the J call TRBJ1-1; D unclear. Here the sequenced sample was peripheral blood mononuclear cells (PBMCs), taken when the disease was refractory, from a patient treated with antithyroid drugs. CDR3 nucleotide sequence: TGCAGCGTTGAAATATTAACAGTTGAAGCTTTCTTT. Translation gives CSVEILTVEAFF. The full variable domain, completed using reference TRBV29-1 and TRBJ1-1, is SAVISQKPSRDICQRGTSLTIQCQVDSQVTMMFWYRQQPGQSLTLIATANQGSEATYESGFVIDKFPISRPNLTFSTLTVSNMSPEDSSIYLCSVEILTVEAFFGQGTRLTVV.